The rows below give T cell receptor beta chains drawn from one sample of a study of T-cell reconstitution after alpha-beta-depleted transplantation in children. A single record per CDR3 protein comes from TCRdb applying MiXCR to the PCR reads. The table includes hundreds of thousands of distinct CDR3 sequences, less than 20% detected once. The sample was PBMCs, mostly from graft donor cells, taken 360 days after TCRalphabeta/CD19-depleted stem cell transplant. These receptors all come from a male patient under 18 who had a stem cell transplant for acute lymphoblastic leukemia, so the T cells may come from the graft donor. CDR3s leave out the opening cysteine and the closing phenylalanine or tryptophan.

J gene | V gene | CDR3 protein
TRBJ2-7 | TRBV11-2 | ASSRDRASEQY
TRBJ2-7 | TRBV18 | ASSLTQGVSSYEQY
TRBJ2-7 | TRBV5-1 | ASSTRLATGGSSYEQY
TRBJ2-3 | TRBV7-3 | ASSRLAIDTDTQY
TRBJ2-7 | TRBV29-1 | SAGSGRYEQY
TRBJ2-7 | TRBV4-1 | ASSQDDGTKIYEQY
TRBJ2-6 | TRBV20-1 | SARAGTFSGANVLT
TRBJ1-1 | TRBV5-1 | ASSLYDRGDTEAF
TRBJ2-3 | TRBV15 | ATSSRASTDTQY
TRBJ2-1 | TRBV6-2/TRBV6-3 | ASSLAGGFYNEQF
TRBJ2-1 | TRBV20-1 | SAGVGITYNEQF
TRBJ2-7 | TRBV27 | ASNRAWDVIYEQY
TRBJ2-5 | TRBV9 | ASSVVPPLAGGRETQY
TRBJ2-7 | TRBV27 | ASSPTPSSYEQY
TRBJ2-7 | TRBV5-6 | ASSLESTYEQY
TRBJ1-6 | TRBV4-1 | ASSQDGTSGNSPLH
TRBJ2-7 | TRBV18 | ASSPGLADTYEQY
TRBJ2-7 | TRBV15 | ATTWDYFYEQY
TRBJ2-2 | TRBV29-1 | SGGQGLTGELF
TRBJ2-5 | TRBV5-1 | ASSLGGGNQETQY
TRBJ2-7 | TRBV7-4 | ASSFKTPGLADSYEQY
TRBJ2-4 | TRBV27 | ASSWDSSAKNIQY
TRBJ2-1 | TRBV20-1 | SAMRASGYNEQF
TRBJ2-5 | TRBV10-3 | AISEVKGETQY
TRBJ1-3 | TRBV20-1 | SARSGSGNTIY